Here is one TCR beta chain with its context. This sample is part of a study of somatic mutations in cytotoxic T cells in rheumatoid arthritis. Sequenced by immunoSEQ multiplex PCR; TCRdb stores in-frame clones only, minus some. The sample includes approximately 18,000 clones, 65% to 85% seen only once; the top ten take around 10%. Germline-derived CDR1 and CDR2 are MNHEY and SMNVEV (reference sequence). Trimming took 5 bases from V and 9 from J; bases not matched to a gene: 12. The CDR3 spans 15 residues. This receptor was identified in an adult with rheumatoid arthritis. Sequences were obtained from CD8+ T cells sorted from blood. The V and J genes are TRBV27 and TRBJ2-1, with 8 bases aligning to TRBD2. CDR3 loop: CASSMVTGGLGEQFF. The DNA of the CDR3 is TGTGCCAGCAGTATGGTGACGGGGGGGCTTGGTGAGCAGTTCTTC.